The sequence of this T cell receptor (beta chain) was determined in a study of CD8 T cells in Susac syndrome. RNA in amounts of roughly 0.5 to 1 ug was reverse transcribed with random hexamers. The CDR3 of TCR beta was amplified by immunoSEQ multiplex PCR across 54 Vbeta and 13 Jbeta. TCRdb redid the calling of the immunoSEQ multiplex PCR reads with MiXCR, one entry per CDR3 protein. The sample contains approximately 220,000 distinct CDR3 sequences, about 90% of which appear only once. The TCR sequence derives from a human donor with multiple sclerosis. Specimen: CD8+ T cells from PBMCs.

The CDR3 protein is CASSPTGAPNTEAFF. As DNA, the CDR3 is TGTGCCAGCAGTCCTACAGGGGCCCCGAACACTGAAGCTTTCTTT. The J gene is TRBJ1-1, the V gene TRBV6-5, with 7 nucleotides matching TRBD1. This CDR3 is 15 amino acids long. Trimming cost V 5 bases and J 1 base; bases outside gene matches: 7. The germline CDR1 and CDR2 sequences are MNHEY and SVGAGI.